This entry is about one T cell receptor beta chain. This clonotype was recorded a few times. Its antigen remains unidentified. A read error may explain this, as a much larger clone is one base away. This specimen belongs to a study of T cells after yellow fever vaccination (dated by TCRdb to the late 2010s). Regarding the study in general: Libraries from fractions with low cell numbers were prepared with the SMART-Seq v4 Ultra Low Input RNA kit. Blood was drawn at multiple timepoints before and after primary and secondary immunization, with bulk PBMC replicates and cell subsets isolated. To track T-cell clones before and after primary and booster YFV17D yellow fever vaccination, bulk TCR alpha and beta repertoires were sequenced longitudinally. Two healthy male donors, one aged 18 to 30 and one aged 30 to 40 years, were included in the cohort.

The sample's treatment or condition label, decoded: live attenuated yellow fever vaccine strain. Two biological replicates of bulk PBMCs were collected at each blood-draw timepoint. A standard Ficoll-Paque protocol was used to isolate PBMCs from peripheral blood. TriZol was used to extract RNA from bulk PBMCs, CD4 and CD8 fractions, and dextramer-positive and dextramer-negative fractions. The research as a whole found: The study included only a couple of donors, which limits how far the findings can be generalized. A small fraction of clonotypes appeared in both the CD4 and CD8 compartments, likely as a result of convergent recombination. Compared with the primary T-cell response, the secondary T-cell response was faster but weaker, reaching its peak on day 5 rather than on day 15. Most clones expanded after primary vaccination were re-detected after the booster (just under 97% of CD4 and 80% to 90% of CD8), suggesting broad memory maintenance. Because abundant contaminating clonotypes from the bulk population could be contained in FACS-sorted repertoires, computational filtering was required.

TCR cDNA was synthesized by 5'RACE template switching, through which a universal primer site and unique molecular identifiers were introduced. cDNA synthesis was primed from both the TCR alpha and TCR beta constant segments. Libraries were amplified in two PCR steps, with sample barcodes and sequencing adapters added in the second step. Sequencing of libraries was performed on Illumina HiSeq 2500 (2x100 bp) or NovaSeq (2x150 bp). Per the original workflow: Reads were demultiplexed and collapsed into UMI consensus sequences with MIGEC, and V(D)J alignment was performed with MiXCR. Using edgeR on replicate PBMC samples, clonotypes were called vaccine-responding if FDR was below 0.01 and the log2 fold change was above 5 up to day 15. CD4 or CD8 identity was assigned to each bulk clonotype according to whether the clonotype was present at higher abundance in the sequenced CD4 repertoire or the sequenced CD8 repertoire. TCRdb redid the processing of the public reads, applying fastp at Q25 and MiXCR, and retained in-frame beta chains. Rows with one shared CDR3 protein collapse into an entry with the most common genes and DNA. These V and J calls rely on TCRdb rather than the paper's analysis. The sample includes 450,000 to 650,000 distinct CDR3 sequences, with around a fifth observed a single time. The top ten clonotypes cover roughly a sixth of the sample.

The material was PBMCs, obtained more than 20 days after the first yellow fever vaccination. The TCR was taken from a man aged 18 to 35 who received the YFV17D yellow fever vaccine.

In nucleotide form, the sequence is TGTGCCAGCAGCTTAGCGGGGGGGGCAGATACGCAGTATTTT. Protein translation: CASSLAGGADTQYF. Recombination joined TRBV7-3 with TRBJ2-3, with 9 middle bases fitting TRBD2. V ends up 2 bases short and J 4 bases short, with an unmatched junction base count of 1. The CDR3 sequence holds 14 residues, the cysteine and phenylalanine included. Here the CDR3 DNA is all that survives: 42 bases in frame from base 1. Looking up the germline V gene yields CDR1 SGHTA and CDR2 FQGTGA.